The clone carrying this T cell receptor beta chain was seen just once. As yet, its antigen is unknown. These data originate in a study of T cell responses to AZD1222 COVID-19 vaccine. The germline V gene encodes CDR1 KGHSH and CDR2 LQKENI. V was clipped by 2 bases and J by 0 bases; unmatched bases: 4. CDR3 length equals 16 residues. The data were produced by immunoSEQ multiplex PCR, yet TCRdb's version contains in-frame clones alone and is incomplete. The data hold approximately 100,000 clones, with just over 90% observed a single time. Study outcomes and limitations: Receipt of two AZD1222 doses was followed by a rise in Spike-specific TCR breadth and depth.

The sequence was obtained from an adult in good health. The sequences come from peripheral blood, collected on day 0 of AZD1222 vaccination. The V call is TRBV18, the J call TRBJ2-1; 7 bases align to TRBD2. CDR3 coding DNA: TGTGCCAGCTCACCAATTAGCGGGTCCTCCTACAATGAGCAGTTCTTC. This codes for CASSPISGSSYNEQFF.